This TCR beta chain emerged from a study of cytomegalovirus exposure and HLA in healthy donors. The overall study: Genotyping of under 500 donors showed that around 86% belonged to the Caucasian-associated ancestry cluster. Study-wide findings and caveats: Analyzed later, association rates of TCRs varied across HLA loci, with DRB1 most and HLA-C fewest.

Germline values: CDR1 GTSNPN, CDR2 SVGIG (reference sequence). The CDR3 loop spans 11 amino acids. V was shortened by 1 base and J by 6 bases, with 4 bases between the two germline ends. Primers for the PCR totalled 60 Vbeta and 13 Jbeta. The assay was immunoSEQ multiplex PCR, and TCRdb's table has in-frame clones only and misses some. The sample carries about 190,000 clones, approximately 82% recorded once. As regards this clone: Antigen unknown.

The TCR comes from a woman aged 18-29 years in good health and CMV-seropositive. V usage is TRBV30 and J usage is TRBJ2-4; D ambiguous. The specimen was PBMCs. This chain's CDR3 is CAWSDINIQYF. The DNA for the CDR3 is TGTGCCTGGAGTGACATAAACATTCAGTACTTC.